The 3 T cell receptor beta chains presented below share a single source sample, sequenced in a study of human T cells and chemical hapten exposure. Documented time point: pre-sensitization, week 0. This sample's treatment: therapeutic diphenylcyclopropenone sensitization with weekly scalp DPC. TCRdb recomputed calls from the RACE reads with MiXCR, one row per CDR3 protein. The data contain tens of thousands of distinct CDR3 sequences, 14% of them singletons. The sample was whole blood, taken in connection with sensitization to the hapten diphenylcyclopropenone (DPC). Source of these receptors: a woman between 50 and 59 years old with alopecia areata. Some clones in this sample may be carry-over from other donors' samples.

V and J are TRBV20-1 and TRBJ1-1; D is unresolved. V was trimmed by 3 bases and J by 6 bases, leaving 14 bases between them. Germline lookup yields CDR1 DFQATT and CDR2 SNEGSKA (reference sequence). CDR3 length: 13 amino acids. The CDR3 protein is CSASPTDGAEAFF. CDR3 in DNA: TGCAGTGCTAGCCCTACAGATGGCGCTGAAGCTTTCTTT.

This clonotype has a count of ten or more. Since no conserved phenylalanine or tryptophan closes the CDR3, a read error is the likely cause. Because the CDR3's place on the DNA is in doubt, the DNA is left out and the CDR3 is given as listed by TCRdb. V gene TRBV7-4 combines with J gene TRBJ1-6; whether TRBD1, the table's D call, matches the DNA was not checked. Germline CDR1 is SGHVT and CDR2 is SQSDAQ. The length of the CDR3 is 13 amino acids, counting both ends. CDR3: CASSREFWERGII.

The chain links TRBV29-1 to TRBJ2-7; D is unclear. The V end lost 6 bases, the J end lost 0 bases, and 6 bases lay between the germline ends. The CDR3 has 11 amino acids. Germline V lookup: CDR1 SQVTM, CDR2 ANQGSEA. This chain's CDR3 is CSVGTSYEQYF. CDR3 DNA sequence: TGCAGCGTAGGTACCTCCTACGAGCAGTACTTC.